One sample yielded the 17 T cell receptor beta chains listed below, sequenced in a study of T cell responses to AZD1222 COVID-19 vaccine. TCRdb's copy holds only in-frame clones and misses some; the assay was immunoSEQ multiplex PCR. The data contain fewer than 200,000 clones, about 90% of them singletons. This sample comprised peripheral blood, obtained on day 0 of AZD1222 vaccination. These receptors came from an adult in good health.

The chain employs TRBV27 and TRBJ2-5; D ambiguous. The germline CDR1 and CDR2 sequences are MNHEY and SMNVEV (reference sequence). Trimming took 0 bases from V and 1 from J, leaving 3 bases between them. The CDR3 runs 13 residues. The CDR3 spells CASSLSRQETQYF. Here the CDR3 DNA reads TGTGCCAGCAGTTTATCGCGCCAAGAGACCCAGTACTTC.

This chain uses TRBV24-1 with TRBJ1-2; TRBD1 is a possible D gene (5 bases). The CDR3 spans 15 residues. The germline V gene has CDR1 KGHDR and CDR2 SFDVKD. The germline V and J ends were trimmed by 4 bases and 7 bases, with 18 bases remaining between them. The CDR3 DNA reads TGTGCCACCAGTGACCCCGGGAGGCAGGGTAGTGGCTACACCTTC. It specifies CATSDPGRQGSGYTF.

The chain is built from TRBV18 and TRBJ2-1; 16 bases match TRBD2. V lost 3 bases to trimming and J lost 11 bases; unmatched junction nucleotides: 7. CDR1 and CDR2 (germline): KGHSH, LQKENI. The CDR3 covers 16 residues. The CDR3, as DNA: TGTGCCAGCTCACCCGGGACTAGCGGGAGGGCCAGTAAGCAGTTCTTC. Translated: CASSPGTSGRASKQFF.

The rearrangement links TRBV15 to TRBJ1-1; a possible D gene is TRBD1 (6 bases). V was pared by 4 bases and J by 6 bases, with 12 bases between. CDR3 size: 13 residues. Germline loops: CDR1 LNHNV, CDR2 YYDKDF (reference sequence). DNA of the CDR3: TGTGCCACCAGCAAACACAGGGTCTCTGAAGCTTTCTTT. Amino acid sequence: CATSKHRVSEAFF.

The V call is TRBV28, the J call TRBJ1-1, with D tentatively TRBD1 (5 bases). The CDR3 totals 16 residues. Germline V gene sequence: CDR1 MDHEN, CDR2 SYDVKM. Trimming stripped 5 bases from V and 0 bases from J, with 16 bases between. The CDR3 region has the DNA TGTGCCAGCAGTCCTCCCGGACAAACTTTGAACACTGAAGCTTTCTTT. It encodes CASSPPGQTLNTEAFF. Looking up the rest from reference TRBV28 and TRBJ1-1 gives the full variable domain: DVKVTQSSRYLVKRTGEKVFLECVQDMDHENMFWYRQDPGLGLRLIYFSYDVKMKEKGDIPEGYSVSREKKERFSLILESASTNQTSMYLCASSPPGQTLNTEAFFGQGTRLTVV.

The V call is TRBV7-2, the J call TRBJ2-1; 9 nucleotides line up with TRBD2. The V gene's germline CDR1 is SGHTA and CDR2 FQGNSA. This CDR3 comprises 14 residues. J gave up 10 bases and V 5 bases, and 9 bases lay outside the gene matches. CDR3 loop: CASSMALAGEEQFF. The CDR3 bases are TGTGCCAGCAGCATGGCACTAGCGGGTGAGGAGCAGTTCTTC.

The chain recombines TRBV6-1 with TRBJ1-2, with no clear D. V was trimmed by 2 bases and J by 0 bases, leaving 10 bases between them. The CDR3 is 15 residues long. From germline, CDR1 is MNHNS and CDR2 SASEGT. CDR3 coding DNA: TGTGCCAGCAGTGAAAGAGGGTACGCTAACTATGGCTACACCTTC. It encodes CASSERGYANYGYTF.

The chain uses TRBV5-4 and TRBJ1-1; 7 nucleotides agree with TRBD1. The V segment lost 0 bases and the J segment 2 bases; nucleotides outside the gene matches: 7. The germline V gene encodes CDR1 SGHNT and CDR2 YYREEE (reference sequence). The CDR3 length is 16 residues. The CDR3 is CASSLVDRVKNTEAFF. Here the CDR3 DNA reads TGTGCCAGCAGCTTGGTAGACAGGGTGAAAAACACTGAAGCTTTCTTT.

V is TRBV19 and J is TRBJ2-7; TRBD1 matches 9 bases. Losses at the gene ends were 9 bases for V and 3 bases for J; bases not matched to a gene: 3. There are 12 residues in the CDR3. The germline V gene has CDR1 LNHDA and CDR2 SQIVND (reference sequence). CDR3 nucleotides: TGTGCCAGCGGGACAGGGAACTACGAGCAGTACTTC. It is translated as CASGTGNYEQYF.

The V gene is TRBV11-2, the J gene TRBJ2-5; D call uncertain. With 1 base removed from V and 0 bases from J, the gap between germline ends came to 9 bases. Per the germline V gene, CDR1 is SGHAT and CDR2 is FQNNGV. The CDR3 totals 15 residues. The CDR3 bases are TGTGCCAGCAGCTTAGGGCAGAGCCACCAAGAGACCCAGTACTTC. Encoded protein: CASSLGQSHQETQYF. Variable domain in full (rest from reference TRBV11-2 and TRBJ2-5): EAGVAQSPRYKIIEKRQSVAFWCNPISGHATLYWYQQILGQGPKLLIQFQNNGVVDDSQLPKDRFSAERLKGVDSTLKIQPAKLEDSAVYLCASSLGQSHQETQYFGPGTRLLVL.

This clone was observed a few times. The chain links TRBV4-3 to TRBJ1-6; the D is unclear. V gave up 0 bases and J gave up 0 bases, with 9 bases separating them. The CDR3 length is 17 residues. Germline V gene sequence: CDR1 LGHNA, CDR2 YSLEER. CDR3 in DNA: TGCGCCAGCAGCCAAGATCGACGGAGCTCCTATAATTCACCCCTCCACTTT. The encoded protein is CASSQDRRSSYNSPLHF.

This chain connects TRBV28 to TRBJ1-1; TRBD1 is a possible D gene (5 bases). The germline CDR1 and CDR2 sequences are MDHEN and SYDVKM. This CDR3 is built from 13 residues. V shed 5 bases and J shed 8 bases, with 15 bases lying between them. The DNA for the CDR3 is TGTGCCAGCAGTCTCCCGGTGACAGCCGAAGCTTTCTTT. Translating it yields CASSLPVTAEAFF.

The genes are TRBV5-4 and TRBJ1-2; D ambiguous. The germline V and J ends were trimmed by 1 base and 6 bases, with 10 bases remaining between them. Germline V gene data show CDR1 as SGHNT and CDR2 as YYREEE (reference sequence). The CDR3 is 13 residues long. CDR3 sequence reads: CASSLSGQDGYTF. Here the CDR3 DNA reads TGTGCCAGCAGCTTGTCCGGTCAGGATGGCTACACCTTC.

The CDR3 coding sequence is TGTGCCAGCAGTTTGAGGGACGGGAGCAATCAGCCCCAGCATTTT. Its protein is CASSLRDGSNQPQHF. The gene calls are TRBV6-5 and TRBJ1-5; tentatively, D is TRBD1 (5 bases). Looked up from germline, CDR1 is MNHEY and CDR2 is SVGAGI. This CDR3 has 15 amino acids. Trimming removed 4 bases from V and 1 base from J, with 11 bases in between.

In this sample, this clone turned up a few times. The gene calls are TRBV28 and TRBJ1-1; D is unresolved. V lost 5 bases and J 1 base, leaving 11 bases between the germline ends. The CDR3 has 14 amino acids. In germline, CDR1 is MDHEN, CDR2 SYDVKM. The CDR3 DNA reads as TGTGCCAGCAGTCCGGGGAATCGGAACACTGAAGCTTTCTTT. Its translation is CASSPGNRNTEAFF.

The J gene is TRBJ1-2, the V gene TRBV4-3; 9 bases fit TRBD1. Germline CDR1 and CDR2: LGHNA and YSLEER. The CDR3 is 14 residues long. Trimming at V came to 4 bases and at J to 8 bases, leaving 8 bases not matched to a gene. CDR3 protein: CASSPGQGQEGYTF. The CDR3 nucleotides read TGCGCCAGCAGCCCGGGACAGGGCCAGGAGGGCTACACCTTC.

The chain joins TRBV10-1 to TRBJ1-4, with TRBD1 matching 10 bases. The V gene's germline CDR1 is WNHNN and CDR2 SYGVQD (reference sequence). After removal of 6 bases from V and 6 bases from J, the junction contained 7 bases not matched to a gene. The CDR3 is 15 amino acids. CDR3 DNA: TGCGCCAGCAGCCCGACAGGGGGCGCGGATGAAAAACTGTTTTTT. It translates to CASSPTGGADEKLFF.